The rows below give T cell receptor beta chains drawn from one sample of a study of T cells in Graves' hyperthyroidism and ophthalmopathy. TCRdb processed the multiplex PCR reads anew with MiXCR; each CDR3 protein has one entry. This table holds some 800,000 distinct CDR3 sequences, 38% found once. The material sequenced was blood. The source of these receptors is a man younger than 35 with Graves' hyperthyroidism. Both conserved end residues are part of each CDR3. D genes are given only for firm matches. Where a row states a size, it is once, few, many or the class of an expanded clone; other rows omit it.

clone size	V gene	D gene	CDR3 length	J gene	CDR3 protein	CDR3 DNA
.	TRBV3-1	.	15	TRBJ2-6	CASSQYDSGANVLTF	TGTGCCAGCAGCCAGTATGACTCTGGGGCCAACGTCCTGACTTTC
many	TRBV29-1	TRBD2	14	TRBJ2-5	CSVFEAGVSETQYF	TGCAGCGTTTTCGAAGCGGGAGTATCAGAGACCCAGTACTTC
few	TRBV12-3/TRBV12-4	.	14	TRBJ1-2	CASTPAIPNYGYTF	TGTGCCAGCACCCCAGCCATTCCTAACTATGGCTACACCTTC
many	TRBV2	.	14	TRBJ1-1	CASPSGLEDTEAFF	TGTGCCAGCCCATCAGGGTTAGAGGACACTGAAGCTTTCTTT
.	TRBV4-1	TRBD1	14	TRBJ2-5	CASSLRDREETQYF	TGCGCCAGCAGCCTCCGGGACAGGGAAGAGACCCAGTACTTC
.	TRBV7-2	TRBD1	16	TRBJ2-7	CASSLQTTGTAYEQYF	TGTGCCAGCAGTCTCCAGACTACCGGGACAGCCTACGAGCAGTACTTC
.	TRBV7-2	.	14	TRBJ1-2	CASAETHRRDGYTF	TGTGCCAGCGCCGAGACTCACAGGAGGGATGGCTACACCTTC
.	TRBV9	TRBD2	16	TRBJ2-7	CASSQIAGGPPYEQYF	TGTGCCAGCTCACAGATAGCGGGGGGGCCGCCATACGAGCAGTACTTC
.	TRBV7-3	TRBD1	14	TRBJ1-1	CASRSGQGDTEAFF	TGTGCCAGCAGATCGGGACAGGGCGACACTGAAGCTTTCTTT
many	TRBV7-8	.	14	TRBJ2-5	CASSFLVGAETQYF	TGTGCCAGCAGCTTCCTGGTAGGGGCAGAGACCCAGTACTTC
.	TRBV3-1	.	15	TRBJ1-5	CASSQGLSSNQPQHF	TGTGCCAGCAGCCAAGGATTGAGTAGCAATCAGCCCCAGCATTTT
.	TRBV2	TRBD2	18	TRBJ2-7	CANSDDWGFSGTTYEQYF	TGTGCCAACAGTGACGATTGGGGTTTCTCCGGGACTACATACGAGCAGTACTTC
.	TRBV7-8	.	15	TRBJ2-5	CASSLERPNGGTQYF	TGTGCCAGCAGCTTAGAGCGGCCCAACGGGGGGACCCAGTACTTC
many	TRBV20-1	TRBD1	15	TRBJ2-7	CSARLPGTDFYEQYF	TGCAGTGCTCGGCTCCCCGGGACAGACTTCTACGAGCAGTACTTC
.	TRBV9	.	16	TRBJ2-3	CASSTTSGVRTDTQYF	TGTGCCAGCAGCACCACGTCAGGGGTACGCACAGATACGCAGTATTTT
many	TRBV7-8	TRBD1	15	TRBJ1-4	CASSFSRGRREKLFF	TGTGCCAGCAGCTTTTCCAGGGGGCGAAGGGAAAAACTGTTTTTT
many	TRBV9	.	14	TRBJ1-5	CASSVEGDGQPQHF	TGTGCCAGCAGCGTAGAAGGGGATGGGCAGCCCCAGCATTTT
many	TRBV9	TRBD2	13	TRBJ2-5	CASGAGRWETQYF	TGTGCCAGCGGAGCGGGAAGGTGGGAGACCCAGTACTTC
.	TRBV9	TRBD2	14	TRBJ2-2	CASSDVSGARELFF	TGTGCCAGCAGCGATGTTAGCGGGGCCCGGGAGCTGTTTTTT
.	TRBV20-1	.	12	TRBJ1-4	CSAREEHFGLFF	TGCAGTGCTAGAGAAGAGCACTTCGGTCTGTTTTTT
.	TRBV5-1	TRBD2	15	TRBJ2-5	CASCLAGGPVETQYF	TGCGCCAGCTGTTTAGCGGGAGGGCCAGTAGAGACCCAGTACTTC
many	TRBV7-9	.	13	TRBJ1-4	CASSPQVREKLFF	TGTGCCAGCAGCCCACAGGTTCGGGAAAAACTGTTTTTT
few	TRBV12-3/TRBV12-4	.	14	TRBJ2-7	CASSFGQPPSEQYF	TGTGCCAGCAGTTTTGGTCAGCCCCCTTCGGAGCAGTACTTC
.	TRBV7-9	.	16	TRBJ2-5	CASSLMRGAGQETQYF	TGTGCTAGCAGCTTAATGCGCGGGGCAGGCCAAGAGACCCAGTACTTC
many	TRBV10-1	.	14	TRBJ2-5	CASSDPAREETQYF	TGCGCCAGCAGTGACCCTGCCCGCGAAGAGACCCAGTACTTC
.	TRBV20-1	.	13	TRBJ1-4	CSAKVGGNEKLFF	TGCAGTGCCAAGGTTGGGGGGAATGAAAAACTGTTTTTT
few	TRBV6-5	TRBD2	15	TRBJ2-5	CASSYSGGKQETQYF	TGTGCCAGCAGTTACTCGGGGGGGAAACAAGAGACCCAGTACTTC
many	TRBV29-1	TRBD1	13	TRBJ1-1	CSARQGMGTEAFF	TGCAGCGCTCGACAGGGGATGGGCACTGAAGCTTTCTTT
.	TRBV4-1	.	14	TRBJ1-1	CASSQDGADTEAFF	TGCGCCAGCAGCCAAGATGGGGCCGACACTGAAGCTTTCTTT
few	TRBV7-2	.	15	TRBJ1-3	CASSSVGLSGNTIYF	TGTGCCAGCAGCTCCGTGGGGCTCTCTGGAAACACCATATATTTT
many	TRBV19	TRBD1	13	TRBJ2-7	CASTGDSRYEQYF	TGTGCCAGTACCGGGGACAGTCGCTACGAGCAGTACTTC
.	TRBV5-4	TRBD2	18	TRBJ2-7	CASSLGLAGGPETGEQYF	TGTGCCAGCAGCTTGGGACTAGCGGGAGGCCCAGAGACTGGCGAGCAGTACTTC
few	TRBV20-1	.	16	TRBJ2-5	CSASQLYSDPQETQYF	TGCAGTGCTAGTCAGTTGTATAGCGACCCCCAAGAGACCCAGTACTTC